The 8 T cell receptor beta chains below all came from one sample that was sequenced in a study of blood T cell repertoires in COVID-19. Generated by immunoSEQ multiplex PCR, the TCRdb table keeps only in-frame clones and is missing some. The data hold about 200,000 clones, with 85% to 95% observed a single time. Sequencing was performed on peripheral blood. Receptor source: a man aged 25-40 years with COVID-19, enrolled during active disease.

Remarks on this clone: The sample carries other DNA sequences with the same CDR3. CDR3 in DNA: TGTGCCAGCAGCCTACTCCAAGAGACCCAGTACTTC. Translation gives CASSLLQETQYF. The chain joins TRBV3-1 (or the pseudogene TRBV3-2) to TRBJ2-5; D gene uncertain. V was clipped by 4 bases and J by 1 base, with 4 bases between them. The CDR3 spans 12 residues. Germline loops: CDR1 LGHDT, CDR2 YNNKEL (reference sequence).

The chain uses TRBV18 and TRBJ1-2; 7 bases map to TRBD1. The CDR3 consists of 14 residues. Germline CDR1 reads KGHSH; CDR2 reads LQKENI. The V and J ends lost 2 bases and 4 bases, in that order; junction bases with no gene match: 4. CDR3 DNA: TGTGCCAGCTCACCAAGCACAGGGGCCTATGGCTACACCTTC. It specifies CASSPSTGAYGYTF.

The chain joins TRBV9 to TRBJ2-3; 8 nucleotides match TRBD2. This CDR3 contains 16 residues. The germline V gene encodes CDR1 SGDLS and CDR2 YYNGEE. With 0 bases clipped from V and 2 bases from J, the junction kept 5 bases outside the gene matches. For the CDR3, the DNA is TGTGCCAGCAGCGTAGGGGTTAGCGGGGACACAGATACGCAGTATTTT. Its translation: CASSVGVSGDTDTQYF.

Only one count was recorded for this clone. The V gene is TRBV3-1 (or the pseudogene TRBV3-2), the J gene TRBJ1-1; D remains ambiguous. Trimming left V 0 bases short and J 1 base short, with 12 bases between. Germline V gene sequence: CDR1 LGHDT, CDR2 YNNKEL (reference sequence). There are 16 residues in the CDR3. CDR3 protein: CASSQELVRPNTEAFF. In DNA, the CDR3 is TGTGCCAGCAGCCAAGAGCTTGTCAGGCCGAACACTGAAGCTTTCTTT.

The chain is built from TRBV4-1 and TRBJ1-1, with D perhaps matching TRBD1 (5 bases). This CDR3 has 15 amino acids. Trimming pared 0 bases from V and 5 bases from J, leaving 13 bases between. Germline values: CDR1 MGHRA, CDR2 YSYEKL. The CDR3 DNA sequence: TGCGCCAGCAGCCAAGATCGAAGGGAGGGGACTGAAGCTTTCTTT. The encoded protein is CASSQDRREGTEAFF.

The chain has TRBV30 and TRBJ1-1; possibly TRBD1 for D (5 bases). The length of the CDR3 is 15 residues. Germline CDR1 is GTSNPN and CDR2 is SVGIG (reference sequence). Trimming removed 5 bases at V and 0 bases at J, with 16 bases between. The CDR3: CAWGPRDGMNTEAFF. DNA for the CDR3: TGTGCCTGGGGCCCGCGGGACGGAATGAACACTGAAGCTTTCTTT.

This sequence joins TRBV28 and TRBJ1-1; D is unresolved. The length of the CDR3 is 14 residues. The V and J ends lost 3 bases and 7 bases respectively, with 15 bases between them. Germline CDR1 reads MDHEN; CDR2 reads SYDVKM. CDR3 sequence (DNA): TGTGCCAGCAGTTTGGCTGGAGGAAGGAGTGAAGCTTTCTTT. Translated: CASSLAGGRSEAFF.

The J gene is TRBJ1-1, the V gene TRBV5-5; D is ambiguous. Trimming took off 5 bases at V and 11 bases at J, with 25 bases between the two ends. CDR1 is SGHKS, CDR2 YYEKEE, per germline (reference sequence). This CDR3 region has 15 residues. In DNA, the CDR3 is TGTGCCAGCAGGCCCTTGGAGGTTGGTGACCGGAAGGCTTTCTTT. This encodes CASRPLEVGDRKAFF. Combining the CDR3 with reference TRBV5-5 and TRBJ1-1 gives the whole variable domain DAGVTQSPTHLIKTRGQQVTLRCSPISGHKSVSWYQQVLGQGPQFIFQYYEKEERGRGNFPDRFSARQFPNYSSELNVNALLLGDSALYLCASRPLEVGDRKAFFGQGTRLTVV.